In its sample, the clone carrying this TCR beta chain was seen a few times. Its specificity is not known. The junction departs from the called germline gene at one end, perhaps through a read error. There are 18 residues in the CDR3. Per germline, CDR1 SGHTA and CDR2 FQGTGA. TCRdb reprocessed the multiplex PCR reads via MiXCR and lists one record per CDR3 protein. This table holds some 52,000 distinct CDR3 sequences, around 45% found once. This entry comes from a study of breast tumors, draining lymph nodes, adjacent tissues. Study conclusions and caveats: Luminal-like breast cancer showed significantly greater tumor-nontumor repertoire similarity than basal-like breast cancer did. Most tumor T cells seemingly derive from lymph node, then expand in tumor. Compared with lymph nodes, tumors were less diverse; compared with nontumor tissue, more.

The V and J genes are TRBV7-3 and TRBJ2-6; 9 bases line up with TRBD1. Input material: breast tumor tissue. This sequence was found in a female donor with breast cancer. Some clones in this sample may be carry-over from other donors' samples. The chain's CDR3 is CASSPRFRDRAGANVPTF. DNA for the CDR3: TGTGCCAGCAGCCCTCGGTTCCGGGACAGGGCTGGGGCCAACGTCCCGACTTTC.